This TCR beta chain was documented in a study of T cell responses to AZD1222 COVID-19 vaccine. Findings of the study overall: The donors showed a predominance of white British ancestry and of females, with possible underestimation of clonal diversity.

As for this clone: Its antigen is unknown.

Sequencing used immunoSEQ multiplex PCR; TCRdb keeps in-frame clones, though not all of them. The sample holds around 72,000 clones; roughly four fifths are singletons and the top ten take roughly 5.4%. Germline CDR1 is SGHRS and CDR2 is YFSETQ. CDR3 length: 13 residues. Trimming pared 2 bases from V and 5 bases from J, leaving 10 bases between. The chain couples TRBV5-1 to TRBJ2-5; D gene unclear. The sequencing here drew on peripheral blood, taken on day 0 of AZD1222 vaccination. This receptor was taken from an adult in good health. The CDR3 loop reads CASSFSGVETQYF. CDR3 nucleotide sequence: TGCGCCAGCAGCTTTTCGGGTGTGGAGACCCAGTACTTC. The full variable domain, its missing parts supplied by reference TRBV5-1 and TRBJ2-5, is KAGVTQTPRYLIKTRGQQVTLSCSPISGHRSVSWYQQTPGQGLQFLFEYFSETQRNKGNFPGRFSGRQFSNSRSEMNVSTLELGDSALYLCASSFSGVETQYFGPGTRLLVL.